This is a list of T cell receptor beta chains from one sample in a study of cytomegalovirus exposure and HLA in healthy donors. Profiling relied on immunoSEQ multiplex PCR, and the TCRdb table lists in-frame clones only, not all of them. Among 80,000 to 100,000 clones, 87% were seen once, and the ten largest hold about 4%. Sequencing used PBMCs. The receptors shown here come from a woman aged 25 to 39 in good health and CMV-seronegative. CDR3s include the opening cysteine and the closing phenylalanine or tryptophan. D genes are given only for firm matches. Size values are once, few and many counts, or a class for expanded clones, and some rows have none.

J	V	D	size	DNA	CDR3
TRBJ1-5	TRBV9	.	.	TGTGCCAGCAGCCCCATTGCCTCGGGGACAATTCAAGTAGGCAATCAGCCCCAGCATTTT	CASSPIASGTIQVGNQPQHF
TRBJ2-5	TRBV5-1	.	few	TGCGCCAGCAGCTTGATTGGGGGGGGCAGCCAAGAGACCCAGTACTTC	CASSLIGGGSQETQYF
TRBJ2-7	TRBV5-4	TRBD1	.	TGTGCCAGCAGCTGGGACAGGTCAGAATACCTCTCCTACGAGCAGTACTTC	CASSWDRSEYLSYEQYF
TRBJ1-2	TRBV5-4	.	.	TGTGCCAGCAGGGTCGGGGGGGAAGTGTCCGCTGGCTACACCTTC	CASRVGGEVSAGYTF
TRBJ2-5	TRBV5-4	TRBD2	.	TGTGCCAGCAGCCGAGGGGGACTAGCGGGATTCGGTCAAGAGACCCAGTACTTC	CASSRGGLAGFGQETQYF
TRBJ2-6	TRBV6-6	.	.	TGTGCCAGCAGTTCGACAGGCTTCAACGTCCTGACTTTC	CASSSTGFNVLTF
TRBJ2-7	TRBV19	TRBD1	.	TGTGCCAGTAAGACAGGGGCGAGCTCCTACGAGCAGTACTTC	CASKTGASSYEQYF
TRBJ1-2	TRBV18	TRBD1	many	TGTGCCAGCTCACCACCGGACAGGGTATTGAATGGCTACACCTTC	CASSPPDRVLNGYTF
TRBJ2-5	TRBV29-1	.	.	TGCAGCGTTGGTCTTGTCACAGCTCAAGAGACCCAGTACTTC	CSVGLVTAQETQYF
TRBJ1-4	TRBV9	TRBD1	.	TGTGCCAGCAGCGTCGGGACAGGTGAAAAACTGTTTTTT	CASSVGTGEKLFF
TRBJ1-6	TRBV18	.	.	TGTGCCAGCTCACCAGGAGGCGACGATTCACCCCTCCACTTT	CASSPGGDDSPLHF
TRBJ2-2	TRBV15	TRBD1	.	TGTGCCACCAGGGGGGACAGCTACACCGGGGAGCTGTTTTTT	CATRGDSYTGELFF
TRBJ2-7	TRBV28	TRBD1	.	TGTGCCAGCAGAGGCGAGGACAGGGGGCCCCACGAGCAGTACTTC	CASRGEDRGPHEQYF
TRBJ2-5	TRBV29-1	.	.	TGCAGCGTGGCGGTAGGGGGAGGGGGATCGGGGACCCAGTACTTC	CSVAVGGGGSGTQYF
TRBJ2-7	TRBV9	.	.	TGTGCCAGCAGCCCCCGGACAGCCACCTACGAGCAGTACTTC	CASSPRTATYEQYF
TRBJ2-3	TRBV6-1	.	.	TGTGCCAGCCTCCGCACAGATACGCAGTATTTT	CASLRTDTQYF
TRBJ2-7	TRBV14	TRBD1	once	TGTGCCAGCAGCCCCGGGACAGGGAAATCGAGTGAGCAGTACTTC	CASSPGTGKSSEQYF
TRBJ2-7	TRBV9	.	.	TGTGCCAGCAGCGGGGCCAATCGGGGCTACGAGCAGTACTTC	CASSGANRGYEQYF
TRBJ1-2	TRBV2	.	once	TGTGCCAGCAGTACGGCGGGGGTCGGAGGCTACACCTTC	CASSTAGVGGYTF
TRBJ2-1	TRBV10-1	.	.	TGCGCCAGCAGTGGGGGGACTTTTGGCGGTTCCTACAATGAGCAGTTCTTC	CASSGGTFGGSYNEQFF
TRBJ1-2	TRBV28	.	.	TGTGCCAGCAGTCGACAGTTCTATGGCTACACCTTC	CASSRQFYGYTF
TRBJ2-5	TRBV2	.	.	TGTGCCAGCAGCCGGGTGGCAGAGACCCAGTACTTC	CASSRVAETQYF